One and the same sample provided the 13 T cell receptor beta chains below, sequenced in a study of blood T cell repertoires in COVID-19. Generated by immunoSEQ multiplex PCR, the TCRdb table keeps only in-frame clones and is missing some. The sample lists some 150,000 clones, 75% to 85% seen once, with 12% in the top ten. Sequencing was done on a sample of peripheral blood. The receptors were sampled from a woman aged 60-70 years with COVID-19, enrolled during active disease.

The gene calls are TRBV27 and TRBJ1-2, with TRBD1 matching over 7 bases. The germline V gene has CDR1 MNHEY and CDR2 SMNVEV (reference sequence). This CDR3 region has 14 residues. Unmatched junction bases numbered 6, after V lost 4 bases and J lost 4 bases. The CDR3 DNA is TGTGCCAGCAGTTCCCCCGGGACAGCCTATGGCTACACCTTC. Translation: CASSSPGTAYGYTF.

The genes are TRBV18 and TRBJ2-7, with TRBD1 identical over 12 bases. The trim removed 3 bases at V and 5 bases at J, leaving 2 bases unmatched. Germline V lookup: CDR1 KGHSH, CDR2 LQKENI. The CDR3 length is 14 residues. The CDR3: CASSPGTGGDEQYF. CDR3 DNA sequence: TGTGCCAGCTCACCCGGGACAGGGGGCGACGAGCAGTACTTC.

The V gene is TRBV27, the J gene TRBJ2-7, with 7 bases identical to TRBD1. The J segment lost 4 bases and the V segment lost 8 bases, leaving 11 bases of the junction unmatched. The CDR3 is 14 amino acids. Per the germline V gene, CDR1 is MNHEY and CDR2 is SMNVEV (reference sequence). DNA for the CDR3: TGTGCCAGCGGGACATACAGGGGTTTGTACGAGCAGTACTTC. Its protein is CASGTYRGLYEQYF.

This chain joins TRBV5-1 and TRBJ1-1, with a tentative D call TRBD1 (5 bases). Germline CDR1 reads SGHRS; CDR2 reads YFSETQ. The germline V and J ends were trimmed by 3 bases and 1 base, with 10 bases remaining between them. This CDR3 comprises 14 residues. The CDR3 nucleotides read TGCGCCAGCAGCTCGGCGGGGGGGAACACTGAAGCTTTCTTT. Translated, it gives CASSSAGGNTEAFF.

V is TRBV6-2 or TRBV6-3 and J is TRBJ1-2, with D hard to call. From germline, CDR1 is MNHEY and CDR2 SVGEGT. The CDR3 runs to 14 residues. V gave up 0 bases and J gave up 2 bases, with 7 bases separating them. The CDR3 DNA sequence: TGTGCCAGCAGTTACTCGAGTGCGAACTATGGCTACACCTTC. It encodes CASSYSSANYGYTF.

The chain combines TRBV28 with TRBJ2-7; D might be TRBD1 (5 bases). Trimming took off 8 bases at V and 3 bases at J, with 11 bases between the two ends. CDR3 length: 12 residues. Germline V gene data show CDR1 as MDHEN and CDR2 as SYDVKM. In DNA form, the CDR3 reads TGTGCCAGCCAATCAGGGATCTACGAGCAGTACTTC. It encodes CASQSGIYEQYF.

The chain couples TRBV19 to TRBJ2-2; D gene ambiguous. The CDR3 runs to 14 residues. Germline V CDR1 and CDR2: LNHDA, SQIVND (reference sequence). The ends were cut back, 3 bases at V and 3 bases at J, with 8 bases in the middle. In DNA, the CDR3 is TGTGCCAGTAGTATGACACGTCACACCGGGGAGCTGTTTTTT. Translating it yields CASSMTRHTGELFF.

This clone was seen only a few times. Here the CDR3 reads CASSQATGINQPQHF. As DNA, the CDR3 is TGTGCCAGCAGCCAAGCCACAGGGATCAATCAGCCCCAGCATTTT. The V and J genes are TRBV3-1 (or the pseudogene TRBV3-2) and TRBJ1-5; D perhaps matches TRBD1 (6 bases). This CDR3 is 15 amino acids long. Germline CDR1 and CDR2: LGHDT and YNNKEL (reference sequence). Trimming pared 1 base from V and 3 bases from J, leaving 10 bases between.

The chain joins TRBV28 to TRBJ1-6; maybe TRBD1 (5 bases). V shed 5 bases and J shed 14 bases, with 7 bases lying between them. CDR1 is MDHEN, CDR2 SYDVKM, per germline. The CDR3 contains 10 residues. The DNA for the CDR3 is TGTGCCAGCAGTGGGGGGGCCCTCCACTTT. It specifies CASSGGALHF.

The rearrangement links TRBV4-1 to TRBJ2-5; D unclear. The CDR3 is made up of 14 amino acids. V was trimmed by 1 base and J by 2 bases, leaving 8 bases between them. Germline V gives CDR1 MGHRA, CDR2 YSYEKL. As DNA, the CDR3 is TGCGCCAGCAGCCAAGTTCCAGCGCAAGAGACCCAGTACTTC. Encoded protein: CASSQVPAQETQYF.

The chain joins TRBV7-8 to TRBJ1-1; D is possibly TRBD1 (5 bases). Looked up from germline, CDR1 is SGHVS and CDR2 is FQNEAQ. Trimming left V 1 base short and J 0 bases short, with 15 bases between. This CDR3 comprises 17 residues. The CDR3 nucleotides read TGTGCCAGCAGCTTAGTGACAGTCTTCCCCATGAACACTGAAGCTTTCTTT. Amino acids: CASSLVTVFPMNTEAFF. The complete variable domain, with remaining parts taken from reference TRBV7-8 and TRBJ1-1, reads GAGVSQSPRYKVAKRGQDVALRCDPISGHVSLFWYQQALGQGPEFLTYFQNEAQLDKSGLPSDRFFAERPEGSVSTLKIQRTQQEDSAVYLCASSLVTVFPMNTEAFFGQGTRLTVV.

This rearrangement joins TRBV30 to TRBJ1-2, with D hard to call. CDR3 length: 13 residues. Trimming removed 4 bases from V and 1 base from J, with 10 bases in between. CDR1 GTSNPN and CDR2 SVGIG come from the germline V gene (reference sequence). The CDR3 region has the DNA TGTGCCTGGATCGTCTCCGTTAACTATGGCTACACCTTC. It yields the protein CAWIVSVNYGYTF.

The chain uses TRBV9 and TRBJ1-1; D unclear. The CDR3 sequence is 15 residues long. Germline CDR1 and CDR2: SGDLS and YYNGEE. Between the trimmed V and J ends, which lost 0 bases and 1 base, there was a span of 10 bases. The CDR3 DNA reads TGTGCCAGCAGCGTAGACGCAGGTCGGAACACTGAAGCTTTCTTT. Translating gives CASSVDAGRNTEAFF.